Listed below are T cell receptor beta chains from one sample, sequenced in a study of shared clonotypes between healthy human individuals. Using immunoSEQ multiplex PCR, the repertoire was profiled, and TCRdb retains in-frame clones only, with some absent. The table lists some 650,000 clones, around 97% of them singletons. Sequencing input: naive CD4+ T cells sorted from blood. The origin of the receptors is a woman in her 30s in good health. Each CDR3 is given with its conserved first and last residue. The D gene is left open where the match is weak.

j_gene | v_gene | d_gene | CDR3aa | CDR3nt
TRBJ2-7 | TRBV6-1 | . | CASRGSRGGYEQYF | TGTGCCAGCAGGGGTTCAAGGGGCGGATACGAGCAGTACTTC
TRBJ2-4 | TRBV2 | . | CASSQGLLAKNIQYF | TGTGCCAGCAGCCAGGGTCTTCTAGCCAAAAACATTCAGTACTTC
TRBJ1-1 | TRBV27 | . | CASSFNRMNTEAFF | TGTGCCAGCAGTTTTAACAGAATGAACACTGAAGCTTTCTTT
TRBJ2-7 | TRBV4-1 | TRBD1 | CASSQAAGQGYEQYF | TGCGCCAGCAGCCAAGCCGCGGGACAGGGCTACGAGCAGTACTTC
TRBJ2-2 | TRBV4-2 | . | CASSQARGNTGELFF | TGTGCCAGCAGCCAAGCACGAGGAAACACCGGGGAGCTGTTTTTT
TRBJ2-1 | TRBV28 | . | CASSHTGKGYNEQFF | TGTGCCAGCAGTCATACAGGGAAGGGGTACAATGAGCAGTTCTTC
TRBJ2-7 | TRBV5-1 | . | CASSPEGSRSYEQYF | TGCGCCAGCAGCCCTGAGGGGAGTCGCTCTTACGAGCAGTACTTC
TRBJ2-7 | TRBV28 | . | CASSLNTYEQYF | TGTGCCAGCAGTTTAAACACCTACGAGCAGTACTTC
TRBJ2-1 | TRBV7-8 | . | CASSLASHRDLRFYEQFF | TGTGCCAGCAGCTTAGCGTCTCACAGGGACCTACGGTTCTATGAGCAGTTCTTC
TRBJ1-1 | TRBV19 | . | CASRHREGRGTEAFF | TGTGCCAGTAGGCATCGGGAGGGAAGGGGTACTGAAGCTTTCTTT
TRBJ2-7 | TRBV6-1 | . | CASSAPGFSYEQYF | TGTGCCAGCAGCGCCCCGGGGTTCTCCTACGAGCAGTACTTC
TRBJ2-3 | TRBV5-1 | . | CASSSGGTISTDTQYF | TGCGCCAGCAGCTCTGGGGGGACAATTAGCACAGATACGCAGTATTTT
TRBJ2-7 | TRBV7-8 | TRBD2 | CASSSMRGTSGRGSYEQYF | TGTGCCAGCAGCTCCATGCGTGGGACTAGCGGGAGGGGCTCCTACGAGCAGTACTTC
TRBJ2-7 | TRBV5-1 | TRBD2 | CASSLTSGIADYEQYF | TGCGCCAGTAGCTTGACTAGCGGCATAGCAGACTACGAGCAGTACTTC
TRBJ2-7 | TRBV18 | TRBD1 | CASSRQGSYEQYF | TGTGCCAGCTCTCGACAGGGTTCCTACGAGCAGTACTTC